The T cell receptor (beta chain) under discussion was sequenced for a study of low-dose radiotherapy and immunotherapy resistance in tumors. With TRAV- and TRBV-specific primers, first-strand cDNA was made, covering the alpha and beta chains. Both a constant-region primer and a V-primer adapter served to amplify TCRs across 15 to 20 PCR cycles. TCRdb re-called the reads with MiXCR, one entry per CDR3 protein. Found here are tens of thousands of distinct CDR3 sequences, roughly 19% of them singletons; the top ten hold 2.8%. Between the trimmed V and J ends, which lost 3 bases and 0 bases, there was a span of 11 bases. CDR3 size: 15 residues. CDR1 is GTSNPN and CDR2 is SVGIG in the germline V gene (reference sequence). The time point: before trial treatment.

This chain connects TRBV30 to TRBJ1-4; D unclear. The receptor was derived from a male donor with prostate cancer. The specimen was PBMCs, collected before treatment. CDR3 in amino acids: CAWSQTAATNEKLFF. In DNA, the CDR3 is TGTGCCTGGAGCCAGACGGCTGCAACTAATGAAAAACTGTTTTTT. The variable domain in full, with the rest retrieved from reference TRBV30 and TRBJ1-4, is SQTIHQWPATLVQPVGSPLSLECTVEGTSNPNLYWYRQAAGRGLQLLFYSVGIGQISSEVPQNLSASRPQDRQFILSSKKLLLSDSGFYLCAWSQTAATNEKLFFGSGTQLSVL.